These 6 T cell receptor beta chains came from one sample sequenced in a study of beta chain features in type 1 diabetes. The entirety of the isolated RNA underwent reverse transcription, so expressed TCRB transcripts were sequenced. Only in-frame clones appear in the TCRdb table, and some are missing; sequencing was by immunoSEQ multiplex PCR. The sample has about 300,000 clones; approximately 13% are singletons. These TCRs are of unknown antigen specificity. Overall study results and limits: For Type 1 diabetes patients, all four CD4+ subsets carried TCRB CDR3s that were moderately but significantly shorter.

Sequenced: naive CD4+ T cells from blood. The source of these receptors is a woman in her late teens or twenties with type 1 diabetes.

This chain links TRBV5-1 with TRBJ2-2; weak D call: TRBD1 (6 bases). Germline V lookup: CDR1 SGHRS, CDR2 YFSETQ. This CDR3 contains 15 residues. V was pared by 4 bases and J by 0 bases, with 10 bases between. The CDR3 sequence: CASSPGTPNTGELFF. The CDR3 DNA follows: TGCGCCAGCAGCCCCGGGACACCGAACACCGGGGAGCTGTTTTTT.

The chain employs TRBV25-1 and TRBJ2-3, with D possibly being TRBD2 (6 bases). The V end lost 4 bases, the J end lost 5 bases, and 22 bases lay between the germline ends. From germline, CDR1 is MGHDK and CDR2 SYGVNS. This CDR3 comprises 17 residues. CDR3 bases: TGTGCCAGCAGTGTTGGGCGAACCGGGACTCAGCGAGATACGCAGTATTTT. Protein: CASSVGRTGTQRDTQYF.

The gene calls are TRBV4-3 and TRBJ2-6; a possible D gene is TRBD2 (7 bases). In germline, CDR1 is LGHNA, CDR2 YSLEER. This CDR3 is 19 amino acids long. V gave up 1 base and J gave up 1 base, with 17 bases separating them. In nucleotides, the CDR3 is TGCGCCAGCAGCCAAGGATATGCGGGGAGGGGGTCTGGGGCCAACGTCCTGACTTTC. Its translation: CASSQGYAGRGSGANVLTF.

The chain joins TRBV9 to TRBJ2-1; 7 nucleotides line up with TRBD2. Per germline, CDR1 SGDLS and CDR2 YYNGEE. J gave up 5 bases and V 0 bases, and 5 bases lay outside the gene matches. The CDR3 extends over 15 amino acids. In DNA, the CDR3 is TGTGCCAGCAGCGTAGGTGGGACTATACACAATGAGCAGTTCTTC. Translated, it gives CASSVGGTIHNEQFF.

The sample holds a few counts of this clone. The V gene is TRBV7-2, the J gene TRBJ1-5; a possible D gene is TRBD1 (5 bases). The CDR3 totals 15 residues. V was shortened by 5 bases and J by 4 bases, with 15 bases between the two germline ends. CDR1 and CDR2 from the germline V gene are SGHTA and FQGNSA. Here the CDR3 reads CASSPPGTLNQPQHF. The CDR3 nucleotides read TGTGCCAGCAGCCCCCCCGGGACTCTAAATCAGCCCCAGCATTTT.

The genes are TRBV7-2 and TRBJ2-2; TRBD1 aligns across 9 bases. Per the germline V gene, CDR1 is SGHTA and CDR2 is FQGNSA. J was trimmed by 5 bases and V by 3 bases; bases with no gene match: 10. The CDR3 is 17 amino acids. The CDR3 DNA follows: TGTGCCAGCAGCTTTCCCGCCGGGACAGGGAAAACCGGGGAGCTGTTTTTT. Translating it yields CASSFPAGTGKTGELFF.